The clone carrying this T cell receptor (beta chain) is medium-sized by share. No antigen is known for it. One entry per CDR3 protein, called by TCRdb with MiXCR from the reads. This sample yields 370,000 or so distinct CDR3 sequences, of which roughly 34% are seen a single time; approximately 15% belongs to the top ten. The data were obtained in a study of T cell repertoires in cytomegalovirus infection. Study-level information: Researchers turned to recently identified HLA-C-restricted CMV epitopes as well as well-studied HLA-B-restricted ones. Carrying CMV and the relevant HLA type showed in public TCR beta signatures. Notes on the study in general: In two of eight donors, the top clonotype was HLA-C-restricted CMV-specific.

Germline V gives CDR1 MDHEN, CDR2 SYDVKM. V gave up 3 bases and J gave up 0 bases; unmatched junction bases: 11. The CDR3 runs 18 residues. The rearrangement links TRBV28 to TRBJ1-1; 9 bases match TRBD1. This material consisted of cultured PBMCs, taken from culture after CMV antigen stimulation. The sequence derives from a human donor in good health (CMV status not recorded). Some clones in this sample may be carry-over from other donors' samples. The CDR3 DNA sequence: TGTGCCAGCAGTTTTGGCCGGGACAGGGACATAATGAACACTGAAGCTTTCTTT. It encodes CASSFGRDRDIMNTEAFF.